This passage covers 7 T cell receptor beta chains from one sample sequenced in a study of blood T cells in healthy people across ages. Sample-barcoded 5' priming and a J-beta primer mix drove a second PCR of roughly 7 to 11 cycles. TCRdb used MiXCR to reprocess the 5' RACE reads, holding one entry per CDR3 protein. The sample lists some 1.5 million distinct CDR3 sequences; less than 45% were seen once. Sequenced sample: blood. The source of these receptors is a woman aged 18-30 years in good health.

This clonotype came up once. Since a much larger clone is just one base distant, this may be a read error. DNA of the CDR3: TGTGCCTGGAGTGCCTCGCGGGGAGGGAATCAGCCCCAGCATTTT. Encoded protein: CAWSASRGGNQPQHF. The genes are TRBV30 and TRBJ1-5, with no clear D. Germline loops: CDR1 GTSNPN, CDR2 SVGIG (reference sequence). V was pared by 1 base and J by 4 bases, with 14 bases between. The CDR3 contains 15 residues.

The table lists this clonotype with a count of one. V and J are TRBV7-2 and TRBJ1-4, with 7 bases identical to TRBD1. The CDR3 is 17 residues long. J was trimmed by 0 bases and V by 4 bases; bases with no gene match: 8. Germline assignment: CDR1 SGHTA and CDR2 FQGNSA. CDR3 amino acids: CASSSRTGRSTNEKLFF. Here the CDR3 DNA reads TGTGCCAGCAGCTCGCGGACAGGAAGATCAACTAATGAAAAACTGTTTTTT.

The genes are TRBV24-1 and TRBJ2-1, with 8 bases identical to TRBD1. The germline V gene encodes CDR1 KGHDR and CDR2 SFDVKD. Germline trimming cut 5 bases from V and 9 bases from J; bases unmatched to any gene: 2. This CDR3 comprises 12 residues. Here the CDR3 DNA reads TGTGCCACCAGTGGCACAGGGGGTGAGCAGTTCTTC. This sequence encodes CATSGTGGEQFF.

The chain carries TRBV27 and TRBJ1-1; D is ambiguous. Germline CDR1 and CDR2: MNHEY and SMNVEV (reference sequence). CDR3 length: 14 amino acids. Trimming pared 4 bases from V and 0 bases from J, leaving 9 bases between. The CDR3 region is CASSSPDLNTEAFF. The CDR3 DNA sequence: TGTGCCAGCAGTTCGCCGGACCTGAACACTGAAGCTTTCTTT.

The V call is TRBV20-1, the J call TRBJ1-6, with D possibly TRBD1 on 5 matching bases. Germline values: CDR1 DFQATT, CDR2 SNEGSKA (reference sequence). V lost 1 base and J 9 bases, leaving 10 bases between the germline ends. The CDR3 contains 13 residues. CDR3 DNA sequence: TGCAGTGCTAGAGGTCCAGGGCGTTCACCCCTCCACTTT. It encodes CSARGPGRSPLHF.

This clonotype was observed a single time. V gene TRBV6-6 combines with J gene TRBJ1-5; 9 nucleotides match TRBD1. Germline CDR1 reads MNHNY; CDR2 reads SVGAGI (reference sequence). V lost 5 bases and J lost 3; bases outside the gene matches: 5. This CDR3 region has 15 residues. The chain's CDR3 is CASSDNRGLNQPQHF. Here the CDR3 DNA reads TGTGCCAGCAGTGACAACAGGGGGCTCAATCAGCCCCAGCATTTT.

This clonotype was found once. The CDR3 here is CASGYLSTNEKLFF. CDR3 bases: TGTGCCAGCGGATACCTTTCAACTAATGAAAAACTGTTTTTT. The chain uses TRBV27 and TRBJ1-4; D ambiguous. The CDR3 sequence is 14 residues long. From germline, CDR1 is MNHEY and CDR2 SMNVEV (reference sequence). V gave up 8 bases and J gave up 0 bases, with 10 bases separating them. The whole variable domain, filled in from reference TRBV27 and TRBJ1-4, reads EAQVTQNPRYLITVTGKKLTVTCSQNMNHEYMSWYRQDPGLGLRQIYYSMNVEVTDKGDVPEGYKVSRKEKRNFPLILESPSPNQTSLYFCASGYLSTNEKLFFGSGTQLSVL.